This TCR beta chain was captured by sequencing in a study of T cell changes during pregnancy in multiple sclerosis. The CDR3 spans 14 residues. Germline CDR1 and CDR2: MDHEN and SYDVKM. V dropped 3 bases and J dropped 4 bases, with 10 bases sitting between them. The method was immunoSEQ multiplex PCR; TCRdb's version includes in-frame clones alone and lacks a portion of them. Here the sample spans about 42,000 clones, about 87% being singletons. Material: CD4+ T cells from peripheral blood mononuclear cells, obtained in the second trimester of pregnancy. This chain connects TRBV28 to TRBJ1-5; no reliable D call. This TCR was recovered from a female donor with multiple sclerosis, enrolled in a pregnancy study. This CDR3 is CASSLRERNQPQHF. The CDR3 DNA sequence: TGTGCCAGCAGTTTGAGGGAGCGGAATCAGCCCCAGCATTTT.